This T cell receptor (beta chain) came from a study of T cells in Graves' hyperthyroidism and ophthalmopathy. At the level of the study: The blood sample was taken at first diagnosis, before treatment began. Overall study findings and caveats: Expanded thyroid clonotypes (above 0.001) were mostly also found in blood.

V lost 2 bases, J lost 2 bases, and 10 bases lay in between. CDR1 and CDR2 from the germline V gene are SGDLS and YYNGEE. The CDR3 totals 15 residues. As to this clonotype: Its antigen is not known.

No progression to ophthalmopathy during 18 months of follow-up defined stable disease. Patients aged 18 to 65 had newly diagnosed hyperthyroidism that had lasted under 2 months. Amplification of TCR beta CDR3 regions was performed using RNA transcripts as template. First-round RT-PCR targeting the TCR CDR3 was performed with the HTBI primer set. TCRdb re-derived calls from the multiplex PCR reads in MiXCR, one entry per CDR3 protein. Altogether a few hundred thousand distinct CDR3 sequences are present, roughly 25% being singletons, with the ten largest covering 73%. The sequencing sample was made of blood. V gene TRBV9 combines with J gene TRBJ2-2, with D possibly TRBD2 on 5 matching bases. The TCR sequence derives from a man aged 50 to 59 with Graves' hyperthyroidism. CDR3 DNA: TGTGCCAGCAGCGTGTCCGGGGTAAACACCGGGGAGCTGTTTTTT. The encoded protein is CASSVSGVNTGELFF.